The clone carrying this T cell receptor beta chain was counted at least ten times. Its target is not known. This record comes from a study of Graves' ophthalmopathy and Graves' hyperthyroidism. Study findings and constraints: Blood also held most thyroid clonotypes expanded above 0.001 frequency.

Uncontrolled infections, other autoimmune diseases, pregnancy or lactation barred patients from enrollment. Using RNA transcripts, the TCR beta CDR3 regions were amplified. HTBI primers primed a first-round RT-PCR, and a second-round multiplex PCR followed. TCRdb independently ran MiXCR on the multiplex PCR reads; one entry per CDR3 protein. The table lists some 350,000 distinct CDR3 sequences, about 15% of them singletons. V lost 0 bases and J 3 bases, leaving 12 bases between the germline ends. The germline gives CDR1 SGHDN, CDR2 FVKESK. CDR3 size: 15 residues. The sequence came from an adult woman with stable Graves' hyperthyroidism. The source material was peripheral blood. The rearrangement uses TRBV14 and TRBJ2-7; D gene unclear. The CDR3 region has the DNA TGTGCCAGCAGCCAAGAGTGGGGTGTATTCTACGAGCAGTACTTC. Protein product: CASSQEWGVFYEQYF.